The clone carrying this TCR beta chain was seen a few times. Its antigen is as yet unknown. This CDR3 spans 13 amino acids. CDR1 and CDR2 from the germline V gene are SGHRS and YFSETQ. Trimming stripped 3 bases from V and 4 bases from J, with 11 bases between. This entry comes from a study of T-cell memory formation after mild COVID-19. Overall study findings and caveats: Among contracting clones, CD4+ were mainly CM/EM and CD8+ enriched in EMRA.

TCRdb ran MiXCR on the 5' RACE reads and lists one entry per CDR3 protein. The sample has 450,000 to 650,000 distinct CDR3 sequences; approximately 21% are singletons. Sequencing was performed on PBMCs or a T cell subset sorted from them (not recorded which). The genes are TRBV5-1 and TRBJ2-7, with D unclear. The clonotype originates from an adult woman who had mild COVID-19 (a few samples of this study predate the infection). Cell type and time point are not known. The CDR3 nucleotides are TGCGCCAGCAGCTCTGCCGACGCGTACGAGCAGTACTTC. Protein product: CASSSADAYEQYF.